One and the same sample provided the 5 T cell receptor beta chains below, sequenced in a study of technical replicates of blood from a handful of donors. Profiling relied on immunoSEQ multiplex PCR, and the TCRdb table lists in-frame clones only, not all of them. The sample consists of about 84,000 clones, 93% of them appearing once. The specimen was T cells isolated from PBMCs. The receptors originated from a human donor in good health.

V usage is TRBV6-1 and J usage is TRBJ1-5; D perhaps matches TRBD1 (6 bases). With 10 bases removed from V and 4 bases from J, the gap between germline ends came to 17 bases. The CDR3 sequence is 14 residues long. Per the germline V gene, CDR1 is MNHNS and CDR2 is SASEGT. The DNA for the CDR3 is TGTGCCACCTCGCTCGGGGGGCAAAATCAGCCCCAGCATTTT. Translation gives CATSLGGQNQPQHF.

CDR3 sequence: CASRGGGTGELFF. For the CDR3, the DNA is TGTGCCAGCAGAGGGGGGGGCACCGGGGAGCTGTTTTTT. The chain employs TRBV6-5 and TRBJ2-2; possibly TRBD2 for D (7 bases). Trimming took 6 bases from V and 4 from J, leaving 9 bases between them. The CDR3 runs 13 residues. The germline gives CDR1 MNHEY, CDR2 SVGAGI.

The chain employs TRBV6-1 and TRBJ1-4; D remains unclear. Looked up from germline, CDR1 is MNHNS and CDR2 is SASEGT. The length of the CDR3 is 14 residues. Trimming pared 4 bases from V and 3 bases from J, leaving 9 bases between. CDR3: CASSGWEPNEKLFF. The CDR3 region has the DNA TGTGCCAGCAGTGGGTGGGAGCCTAATGAAAAACTGTTTTTT.

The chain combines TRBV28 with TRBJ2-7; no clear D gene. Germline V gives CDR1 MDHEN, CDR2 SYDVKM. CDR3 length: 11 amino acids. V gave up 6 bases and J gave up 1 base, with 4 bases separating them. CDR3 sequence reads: CASSQSYEQYF. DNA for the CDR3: TGTGCCAGCAGCCAGTCCTACGAGCAGTACTTC.

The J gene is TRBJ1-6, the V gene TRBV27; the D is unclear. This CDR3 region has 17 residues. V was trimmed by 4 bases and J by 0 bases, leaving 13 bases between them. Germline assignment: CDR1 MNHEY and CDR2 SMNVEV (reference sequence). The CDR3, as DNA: TGTGCCAGCAGTTCCTACGCGGGGAGCTCCTATAATTCACCCCTCCACTTT. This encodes CASSSYAGSSYNSPLHF.